This T cell receptor (beta chain) was retrieved from a study of blood T cell repertoires in COVID-19 (TCRdb year 2020). The study in broad terms: Collaborator samples came from the United States, Italy and Spain and covered acute and convalescent phases of COVID-19. The prospective study material was composed of cDNA or gDNA derived from T cells, B-cell-depleted T cells, or PBMCs. The dataset comprised deeply sampled blood TCRbeta repertoires from subjects exposed to, actively infected with, or recovered from COVID-19. The repertoires were released in a freely available public database meant as a resource for research on the immune response to SARS-CoV-2. The samples were drawn from the first 160 participants of the ongoing ImmuneRACE study and from 1,254 subjects provided by 6 global collaborators. A de-identified subject ID, COVID-19 status, age in years and sex were almost always included in the sample metadata. Where HLA class I and class II types were available, the types were taken from metadata supplied by the sample provider, not from assay-based typing.

V sheds 1 base and J sheds 0 bases, leaving 10 bases between their ends. The CDR3 goes from the cysteine to the phenylalanine over 17 residues. The only DNA kept is the CDR3, 51 bases in frame from the first base. Looking up the germline V gene yields CDR1 SGHTA and CDR2 FQGTGA. The collaborating institutions used their own protocols to collect whole blood in K2EDTA tubes. For TCRbeta analysis, collaborators shipped samples in one of three forms: frozen whole blood, isolated PBMCs, or DNA extracted from either of those sample types. The immunoSEQ Assay, a bias-controlled multiplex PCR, was used to amplify TCRbeta CDR3 regions from genomic DNA. The original methods were these. The number of nucleated cells in each sample was estimated from the amplification of reference gene primers within the assay. To quantify the absolute abundance of each unique TCRbeta CDR3 rearrangement, sequence reads were collapsed and filtered. For each sample, productive Simpson clonality was calculated as the square root of Simpson's diversity index across productive rearrangements. The table was pulled from immuneACCESS by TCRdb, which kept in-frame rearrangements only. Such tables lose some clones; where checked, under half of the loss comes from unresolved V genes, and the rest has no known cause. That table supplies the V and J calls and clone size; D and trimming were determined from the DNA. Within this sample are roughly 66,000 clones, with 80% to 85% of them counted one time only. Clones ranked in the top ten supply roughly 4.7% of the sample.

For this clone: This receptor's antigen is unknown. One base away there is no much larger clone; base qualities are not given.

The study at large found these results: The quantity of clinical and demographic metadata differed by source and by participant and was supplied without curation.

The receptor's source is a woman aged 55 to 70 with acute or convalescent COVID-19. The sequence is built from TRBV7-3 and TRBJ2-6, with TRBD2 tentatively as D gene (5 bases match). Input material: peripheral blood. The CDR3 region has the sequence CASSLKGGRSGANVLTF. In nucleotide form, the sequence is TGTGCCAGCAGCTTAAAAGGCGGGCGCTCTGGGGCCAACGTCCTGACTTTC.